This entry lists 5 T cell receptor beta chains sequenced from one sample in a study of blood T cell repertoires in COVID-19. This table comes from immunoSEQ multiplex PCR, and its TCRdb copy is limited to in-frame clones, with some not included. The profile shows tens of thousands of clones, 70% to 90% of them singletons. The sample comprised peripheral blood. The receptors here all came from a man aged 55 to 70 with acute or convalescent COVID-19.

The chain has TRBV5-6 and TRBJ1-6; 8 nucleotides align to TRBD1. CDR1 and CDR2 from the germline V gene are SGHDT and YYEEEE. V was clipped by 4 bases and J by 0 bases; unmatched bases: 12. This CDR3 is 19 amino acids long. The DNA for the CDR3 is TGTGCCAGCAGCGGGGAGGGACAGGCTTTATTCTCCTATAATTCACCCCTCCACTTT. Residues: CASSGEGQALFSYNSPLHF.

This rearrangement joins TRBV3-1 (or the pseudogene TRBV3-2) to TRBJ2-1; TRBD1 agrees at 9 bases. CDR3 length equals 15 residues. Germline-derived CDR1 and CDR2 are LGHDT and YNNKEL (reference sequence). V trimming: 4 bases; J trimming: 8 bases; junction bases outside the gene matches: 9. In DNA, the CDR3 is TGTGCCAGCAGCCGTCCGGGACAGGGCTTTTATGAGCAGTTCTTC. Translated: CASSRPGQGFYEQFF.

The V and J genes are TRBV2 and TRBJ2-5, with 11 positions matching TRBD1. In germline, CDR1 is SNHLY, CDR2 FYNNEI. After removal of 4 bases from V and 5 bases from J, the junction contained 9 bases not matched to a gene. This CDR3 contains 16 residues. DNA of the CDR3: TGTGCCAGCAGTGGACCAAGGACAGGGGGCATGGAGACCCAGTACTTC. It is translated as CASSGPRTGGMETQYF.

The chain is built from TRBV28 and TRBJ2-3, with TRBD2 identical over 9 bases. V shed 3 bases, J shed 2 bases, and the junction held 15 bases outside the gene matches. The CDR3 contains 19 residues. Germline values: CDR1 MDHEN, CDR2 SYDVKM. The CDR3 sequence is CASSFFLVTSGGDTDTQYF. The CDR3 DNA reads TGTGCCAGCAGTTTCTTTTTAGTGACTAGCGGAGGGGACACAGATACGCAGTATTTT. The full variable domain, its missing parts supplied by reference TRBV28 and TRBJ2-3, is DVKVTQSSRYLVKRTGEKVFLECVQDMDHENMFWYRQDPGLGLRLIYFSYDVKMKEKGDIPEGYSVSREKKERFSLILESASTNQTSMYLCASSFFLVTSGGDTDTQYFGPGTRLTVL.

V and J are TRBV6-4 and TRBJ2-4; 7 positions match TRBD1. Per the germline V gene, CDR1 is MRHNA and CDR2 is SNTAGT. This CDR3 spans 17 amino acids. V was pared by 6 bases and J by 0 bases, with 11 bases of the junction left unmatched. Written as DNA, the CDR3 is TGTGCCAGCAGCGGGGTAACAGGGGTAAAAGCCAAAAACATTCAGTACTTC. It encodes CASSGVTGVKAKNIQYF.